This T cell receptor beta chain was documented in a study of cytomegalovirus exposure and HLA in healthy donors. For this clone: As yet, its antigen is unknown.

Points from the study as a whole: Rates of TCR association differed by HLA locus in a later analysis, with DRB1 highest and HLA-C lowest. The CMV antigen specificity of a few CMV-associated chains was confirmed through in vitro analysis. When analyzed later, a missense DCLRE1C variant was found to be linked to TCR beta V- and J-gene trimming. In all likelihood, a cluster of highly shared sequence variants was a sequencing artifact.

In the PCR, 60 Vbeta and 13 Jbeta primers were used. Sequenced by immunoSEQ multiplex PCR; TCRdb stores in-frame clones only, minus some. This table lists about 130,000 clones. What was sequenced was PBMCs. This sequence originates from a man aged 25-40 years in good health and CMV-seronegative.

CDR3 sequence (DNA): TGTGCCAGCAGCTTAGGGTCCCACCCGGGAAAGTTCTTC. It codes for CASSLGSHPGKFF. The chain employs TRBV13 and TRBJ2-1, with a weak D call TRBD2 (5 bases). There are 13 residues in the CDR3. V gave up 0 bases and J gave up 14 bases, with 14 bases separating them. Germline V gene data show CDR1 as PRHDT and CDR2 as FYEKMQ (reference sequence).